In this sample, the clone carrying this T cell receptor (beta chain) turned up a few times. Its specificity is not known. The germline CDR1 and CDR2 sequences are SQVTM and ANQGSEA. The CDR3 extends over 16 amino acids. Trimming took 7 bases from V and 2 from J, leaving 23 bases between them. This sample stems from a study of post-analysis software for immune sequencing data. General study findings and limits: Normalized Chao1 diversity in multiple sclerosis patients fell significantly below that of controls. Five or six TRBV segments were significantly more frequent in patients than in controls. TRBV5-6, TRBV5-1 and TRBV20-1 were among these segments.

cDNA libraries for TCR beta contained unique molecular identifiers. TCRdb re-analysed the PCR reads in MiXCR, keeping a single row per CDR3 protein. This table holds 150,000 to 200,000 distinct CDR3 sequences, 35% to 40% found once. The clonotype originates from a girl aged 5-17 years with multiple sclerosis. This specimen consisted of blood, obtained after autologous hematopoietic stem cell transplantation. V is TRBV29-1 and J is TRBJ1-2; unclear D gene. The CDR3, as DNA: TGCAGCGCCCGTCTCACTCCGGACGGGATCAACTATGGCTACACCTTC. Its protein is CSARLTPDGINYGYTF.